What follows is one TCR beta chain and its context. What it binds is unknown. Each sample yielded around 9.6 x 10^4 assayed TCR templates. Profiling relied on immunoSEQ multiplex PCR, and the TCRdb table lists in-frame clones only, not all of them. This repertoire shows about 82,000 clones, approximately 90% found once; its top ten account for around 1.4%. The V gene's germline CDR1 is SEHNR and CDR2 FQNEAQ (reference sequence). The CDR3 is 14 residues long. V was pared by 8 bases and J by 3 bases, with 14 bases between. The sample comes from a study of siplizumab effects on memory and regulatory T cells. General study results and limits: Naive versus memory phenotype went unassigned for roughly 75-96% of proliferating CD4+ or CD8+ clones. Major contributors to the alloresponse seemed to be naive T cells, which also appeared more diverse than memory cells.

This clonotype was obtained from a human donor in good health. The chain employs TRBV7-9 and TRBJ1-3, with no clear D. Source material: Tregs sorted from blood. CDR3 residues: CASAGQTLGNTIYF. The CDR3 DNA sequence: TGTGCCAGCGCCGGGCAGACTCTTGGAAACACCATATATTTT. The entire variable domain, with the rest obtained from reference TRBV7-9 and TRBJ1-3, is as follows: DTGVSQNPRHKITKRGQNVTFRCDPISEHNRLYWYRQTLGQGPEFLTYFQNEAQLEKSRLLSDRFSAERPKGSFSTLEIQRTEQGDSAMYLCASAGQTLGNTIYFGEGSWLTVV.